This TCR beta chain was obtained from a study of PD-L1 blockade in urothelial cancer. General observations from the study: Lower than median blood TCR clonality before treatment predicted better survival.

Germline V gene sequence: CDR1 MNHEY, CDR2 SMNVEV (reference sequence). This CDR3 is built from 16 residues. V shed 4 bases, J shed 2 bases, and the junction held 7 bases outside the gene matches. Time point specified: pretreatment peripheral blood. Individual patients had between 1 and 8 samples, taken pretreatment and on-treatment. Only in-frame clones appear in the TCRdb table, and some are missing; sequencing was by immunoSEQ multiplex PCR. Among about 63,000 clones listed, roughly 80% were seen once. In regard to this clone: What it binds is unknown.

This receptor was identified in a man between 70 and 80 years old with urothelial cancer. J is TRBJ2-5 and V is TRBV27; 10 nucleotides line up with TRBD1. The sequenced sample was PBMCs, obtained around atezolizumab (anti-PD-L1) treatment. CDR3 nucleotides: TGTGCCAGCAGTTACCGAAGGACAGGGGGACAAGAGACCCAGTACTTC. It encodes CASSYRRTGGQETQYF.